This T cell receptor beta chain was documented in a study of control samples from healthy donors and cancer patients (dated by TCRdb to the early 2020s). The CDR3 goes from the cysteine to the phenylalanine over 14 residues. CDR3 DNA is the only sequence kept; it has 42 bases, read in frame from the first base. According to the germline V gene, CDR1 reads KGHSH and CDR2 reads LQKENI. The V end loses 1 base and the J end loses 6 bases, and a stretch of 12 bases separates them. Regarding this clone: Its recognized antigen is unknown. Base-call qualities are not available, and no considerably larger clone is one nucleotide away.

Libraries were built with the immunoSEQ multiplex PCR assay. The table comes from immuneACCESS by way of TCRdb, which keeps in-frame sequences with V and J called. Part of the clones is missing from these tables; in studies checked, under half for an unresolved V gene and the rest for unknown reasons. The sample records about 150,000 clones, 80% to 95% of which are singletons. Approximately 3.4% of the sample is held by the ten biggest clonotypes. The source material was blood. The sequence is built from TRBV18 and TRBJ1-2; TRBD1 could be the D gene, as 6 bases match. This receptor was obtained from a man younger than 40 in good health. The CDR3 has the sequence CASSPRTGMDGYTF. At the DNA level, the sequence is TGTGCCAGCTCACCACGTACAGGGATGGATGGCTACACCTTC.